This T cell receptor (beta chain) was documented in a study of Ad26.COV2.S vaccination and SARS-CoV-2 variants. General study points: Post-vaccination spike-specific CD8+ and CD4+ T cell responses reportedly had substantial breadth.

Trimming cost V 3 bases and J 2 bases, with 10 bases left between them. The CDR3 is 13 amino acids. Germline V gene sequence: CDR1 DFQATT, CDR2 SNEGSKA (reference sequence). TCRdb's copy holds only in-frame clones and misses some; the assay was immunoSEQ multiplex PCR. The sample includes around 300,000 clones, about 89% seen only once; the top ten take around 5.3%. Indicated treatment: roughly 19 received Ad26.COV2.S at low or high dose, single or two shots; roughly five received placebo; per-sample allocation not given. Collection of samples fell on day 63 after the first vaccine or placebo injection. A word on this clone: Its target is unknown.

The sample consisted of peripheral blood, taken in a trial of Ad26.COV2.S vaccine versus placebo. This chain connects TRBV20-1 to TRBJ1-1, with D unresolved. The TCR originated in a person between 18 and 59 years old who received the Ad26.COV2.S COVID-19 vaccine or a placebo. The CDR3 region has the DNA TGCAGTGCTAGTCATCAGGCAAACACTGAAGCTTTCTTT. It codes for CSASHQANTEAFF.